The rows below give T cell receptor beta chains drawn from one sample of a study of T cell clones after liver transplantation. Libraries were prepared by immunoSEQ multiplex PCR; TCRdb keeps only in-frame clonotypes and omits some of them. Among 70,000 to 85,000 clones listed, 80% were seen once. The sequences come from CD4+ T cells from blood, collected before liver transplant. These receptor sequences come from a human donor who received a liver transplant. CDR3s include the opening cysteine and the closing phenylalanine or tryptophan. The order of the fields is V gene, D gene, clone size, J gene, CDR3 protein, CDR3 DNA. The D gene is left open where the match is weak. Clone size is shown for a subset of rows, as once, few, many or a class of expanded clone.

TRBV10-3,.,.,TRBJ2-3,CAIGNSGTTDTQYF,TGTGCCATCGGGAATAGCGGAACCACAGATACGCAGTATTTT
TRBV28,.,.,TRBJ2-5,CASSWGLETQYF,TGTGCCAGCAGTTGGGGGCTGGAGACCCAGTACTTC
TRBV19,.,.,TRBJ2-7,CASSIRQADYEQYF,TGTGCCAGTAGTATTCGGCAGGCCGACTACGAGCAGTACTTC
TRBV6-4,.,.,TRBJ2-1,CASSIEFRAGNEQFF,TGTGCCAGCAGTATCGAATTCCGGGCCGGCAATGAGCAGTTCTTC
TRBV2,.,.,TRBJ2-1,CASSSFLASPGNEQFF,TGTGCCAGCAGTTCTTTCTTAGCGAGTCCGGGCAATGAGCAGTTCTTC
TRBV12-5,TRBD1,.,TRBJ1-5,CASGSTGVPYQPQHF,TGTGCTAGTGGTTCGACAGGGGTCCCCTATCAGCCCCAGCATTTT
TRBV9,TRBD1,.,TRBJ1-2,CASSTGQGTSNYGYTF,TGTGCCAGCAGCACCGGACAGGGTACCTCTAACTATGGCTACACCTTC
TRBV5-1,TRBD1,.,TRBJ2-7,CASSSNPSGTGGHEQYF,TGCGCCAGCAGCTCAAACCCGTCCGGGACAGGGGGCCACGAGCAGTACTTC
TRBV2,.,few,TRBJ1-3,CASSSQRAGGPGNTIYF,TGTGCCAGCAGTTCTCAAAGGGCCGGGGGCCCTGGAAACACCATATATTTT
TRBV28,.,.,TRBJ1-1,CASSLRVGSEAFF,TGTGCCAGCAGTTTGAGGGTTGGCAGTGAAGCTTTCTTT
TRBV7-9,.,few,TRBJ1-1,CASSQNRDTEAFF,TGTGCCAGCAGCCAGAACCGGGACACTGAAGCTTTCTTT
TRBV5-1,TRBD1,.,TRBJ1-4,CASSIFGQEGEKLFF,TGCGCCAGCAGCATCTTTGGACAGGAAGGAGAAAAACTGTTTTTT
TRBV6-6,.,.,TRBJ1-2,CASSYRESYGYTF,TGTGCCAGCAGTTACAGGGAATCCTATGGCTACACCTTC
TRBV19,.,.,TRBJ2-2,CASKELNTGELFF,TGTGCCAGTAAGGAATTAAACACCGGGGAGCTGTTTTTT
TRBV7-3,TRBD2,few,TRBJ2-2,CASSPLASGSSGELFF,TGTGCCAGCAGCCCCCTGGCTAGCGGGAGTAGCGGGGAGCTGTTTTTT
TRBV7-2,.,few,TRBJ1-5,CASSSGRNSNQPQHF,TGTGCCAGCAGCTCCGGACGGAATAGCAATCAGCCCCAGCATTTT
TRBV30,.,.,TRBJ2-4,CAWSRGAGTAKNIQYF,TGTGCCTGGAGCCGGGGGGCAGGGACAGCCAAAAACATTCAGTACTTC
TRBV6-6,TRBD1,.,TRBJ1-5,CASSLSGGEKPQHF,TGTGCCAGCAGTTTATCAGGGGGCGAAAAACCCCAGCATTTT
TRBV7-2,.,.,TRBJ1-5,CASSLTGPQHF,TGTGCCAGCAGCTTGACAGGGCCCCAGCATTTT
TRBV18,TRBD1,.,TRBJ2-1,CASSPPGQGLAGEQFF,TGTGCCAGCTCACCACCCGGACAGGGCCTTGCGGGTGAGCAGTTCTTC
TRBV5-1,TRBD1,.,TRBJ2-5,CASSLQGAETQYF,TGCGCCAGCAGCTTACAGGGGGCAGAGACCCAGTACTTC
TRBV25-1,.,.,TRBJ2-7,CASSDPYEQYF,TGTGCCAGCAGTGACCCCTACGAGCAGTACTTC
TRBV11-1,TRBD1,.,TRBJ1-2,CASSLVPQGTNYGYTF,TGTGCCAGCAGCTTAGTACCACAGGGGACCAACTATGGCTACACCTTC
TRBV6-6,.,.,TRBJ1-1,CASSQGTEAFF,TGTGCCAGCAGTCAAGGAACTGAAGCTTTCTTT
TRBV15,.,.,TRBJ2-3,CATSRDAGNADTQYF,TGTGCCACCAGCAGAGATGCAGGGAACGCAGATACGCAGTATTTT
TRBV7-2,TRBD1,.,TRBJ1-5,CASSPGQGGQPQHF,TGTGCCAGCAGCCCCGGACAGGGCGGTCAGCCCCAGCATTTT
TRBV18,.,few,TRBJ1-4,CASSPARLTGPIKALFF,TGTGCCAGCTCACCGGCCAGATTGACGGGACCCATTAAGGCACTGTTTTTT
TRBV28,.,few,TRBJ1-1,CASSSGGQDTEAFF,TGTGCCAGCAGCTCGGGGGGGCAAGACACTGAAGCTTTCTTT
TRBV29-1,.,.,TRBJ1-1,CSFKNTEAFF,TGCAGCTTTAAGAACACTGAAGCTTTCTTT
TRBV14,.,.,TRBJ2-2,CASSQEPISLSRDTGELFF,TGTGCCAGCAGCCAAGAACCGATTTCGCTATCGAGGGACACCGGGGAGCTGTTTTTT
TRBV27,.,few,TRBJ1-5,CASAISGYQPQHF,TGTGCCAGCGCCATTTCAGGGTATCAGCCCCAGCATTTT
TRBV28,.,.,TRBJ2-5,CASSLRGPETQYF,TGTGCCAGCAGTTTACGGGGACCAGAGACCCAGTACTTC
TRBV9,TRBD2,.,TRBJ2-1,CASSADGGRRSNEQFF,TGTGCCAGCAGCGCGGATGGCGGGAGGAGAAGTAATGAGCAGTTCTTC
TRBV4-1,TRBD2,.,TRBJ2-1,CASSPPSGNEQFF,TGCGCCAGCAGCCCCCCTAGCGGGAATGAGCAGTTCTTC
TRBV7-9,TRBD2,.,TRBJ2-4,CASSLRSGRASGNIQYF,TGTGCCAGCAGCTTAAGGAGCGGGAGGGCCTCTGGGAACATTCAGTACTTC
TRBV28,TRBD1,.,TRBJ1-3,CASRRTGSSGNTIYF,TGTGCCAGCAGAAGGACAGGGAGCTCTGGAAACACCATATATTTT
TRBV4-1,.,once,TRBJ2-7,CASSQQFLLPLEQYF,TGCGCCAGCAGCCAACAATTCCTACTTCCCCTCGAGCAGTACTTC
TRBV7-8,.,once,TRBJ1-5,CASSLVFEDRVPISGNQPQHF,TGTGCCAGCAGCTTAGTATTCGAGGACAGAGTTCCAATATCGGGCAATCAGCCCCAGCATTTT
TRBV28,.,few,TRBJ1-5,CASRGAAGLKAQHF,TGTGCCAGCAGAGGAGCGGCAGGGTTAAAGGCCCAGCATTTT
TRBV10-3,TRBD2,.,TRBJ2-5,CATRGSGRDNYQETQYF,TGTGCCACCAGAGGGTCCGGGAGGGACAATTACCAAGAGACCCAGTACTTC
TRBV18,TRBD1,.,TRBJ1-2,CASSPTGGLANYGYTF,TGTGCCAGCTCACCAACAGGGGGCTTGGCTAACTATGGCTACACCTTC
TRBV7-9,.,.,TRBJ2-7,CASSRDRNYEQYF,TGTGCCAGCAGCCGAGACAGGAACTACGAGCAGTACTTC
TRBV11-2,.,.,TRBJ2-1,CASSRRQDRYEQFF,TGTGCCAGCAGCAGGCGACAGGATCGGTATGAGCAGTTCTTC
TRBV4-1,TRBD2,few,TRBJ2-3,CASSQAPRTSEGTDTQYF,TGCGCCAGCAGCCAAGCTCCTCGGACTAGCGAGGGCACAGATACGCAGTATTTT
TRBV6-6,TRBD1,few,TRBJ1-4,CASSSGQAGTNEKLFF,TGTGCCAGCAGTTCCGGACAGGCAGGAACTAATGAAAAACTGTTTTTT